The clone carrying this T cell receptor beta chain appeared many times. Its antigen is currently unknown. Individual cDNA molecules were tagged with unique molecular identifiers. MiXCR, applied by TCRdb to the 5' RACE reads, yields one record per CDR3 protein. This sample yields 87,000 or so distinct CDR3 sequences, of which approximately 14% are seen a single time; under 8% belongs to the top ten. Looked up from germline, CDR1 is ENHRY and CDR2 is SYGVKD. Losses at the gene ends were 10 bases for V and 3 bases for J; bases not matched to a gene: 9. The CDR3 loop spans 14 amino acids. This specimen belongs to a study of early T cells in non-severe SARS-CoV-2 infection. In the study overall: Bulk RNA taken from unsorted whole blood was sequenced, leaving chains unpaired. The study, taken as a whole, reports: Using VDJdb, the matching emphasized anti-spike CD8 responses while missing private and CD4 specificities.

This TCR came from an adult who was a healthcare worker with PCR-confirmed SARS-CoV-2 infection or an uninfected control (not recorded which). The J gene is TRBJ1-5, the V gene TRBV10-3; 7 bases fit TRBD1. Sequenced sample: whole blood. CDR3 sequence reads: CATTDREYNQPQHF. The CDR3 DNA is TGTGCCACTACCGACAGGGAATACAATCAGCCCCAGCATTTT.